This paragraph covers one T cell receptor beta chain sequence. Its specificity is unknown. Healthy people donating bone marrow made up the donors. It was with 60 Vbeta and 13 Jbeta primers that the PCR ran. Method: immunoSEQ multiplex PCR; TCRdb's copy keeps in-frame clones and lacks some. The profile covers fewer than 350,000 clones, with roughly 90% appearing a single time and about 2% taken by the ten largest. CDR3 length: 15 residues. Trimming shortened V by 2 bases and J by 4 bases, and 16 bases separated the two germline ends. Germline V lookup: CDR1 SGHRS, CDR2 YFSETQ. The sample is drawn from a study of cytomegalovirus exposure and HLA in healthy donors. Broader study findings: Overall, 164 TCR beta chains were annotated as cytomegalovirus-associated. TCR beta V- and J-gene trimming, according to a later analysis, was linked to a missense DCLRE1C variant.

The chain recombines TRBV5-1 with TRBJ2-7; D is undetermined. The origin of this receptor is a woman aged 18-35 years in good health and CMV-seronegative. The specimen was PBMCs. The CDR3: CASSLELSPRYEQYF. The CDR3 DNA reads TGCGCCAGCAGCTTAGAACTGAGTCCTAGATACGAGCAGTACTTC.